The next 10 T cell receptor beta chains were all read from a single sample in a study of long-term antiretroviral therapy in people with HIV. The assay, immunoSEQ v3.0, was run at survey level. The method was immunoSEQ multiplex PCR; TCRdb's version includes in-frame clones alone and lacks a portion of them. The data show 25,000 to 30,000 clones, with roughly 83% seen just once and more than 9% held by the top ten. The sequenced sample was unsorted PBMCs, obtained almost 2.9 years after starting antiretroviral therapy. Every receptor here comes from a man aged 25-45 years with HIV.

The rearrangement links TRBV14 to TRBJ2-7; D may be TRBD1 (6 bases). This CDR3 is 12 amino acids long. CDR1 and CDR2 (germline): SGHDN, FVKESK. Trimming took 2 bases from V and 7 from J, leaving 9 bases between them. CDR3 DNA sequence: TGTGCCAGCAGCCAATGGGGGCGGGAGCAGTACTTC. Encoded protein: CASSQWGREQYF.

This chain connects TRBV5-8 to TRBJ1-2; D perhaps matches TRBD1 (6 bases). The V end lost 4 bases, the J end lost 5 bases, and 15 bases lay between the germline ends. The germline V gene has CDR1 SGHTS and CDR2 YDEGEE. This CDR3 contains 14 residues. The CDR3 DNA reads TGTGCCAGCAGCCTAGGGGGACCTGGGTATGGCTACACCTTC. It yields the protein CASSLGGPGYGYTF.

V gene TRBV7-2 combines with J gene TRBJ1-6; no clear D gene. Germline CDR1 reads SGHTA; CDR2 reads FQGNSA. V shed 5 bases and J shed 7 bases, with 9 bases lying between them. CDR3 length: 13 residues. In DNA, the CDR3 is TGTGCCAGCAGCCCCAGACCCAATTCACCCCTCCACTTT. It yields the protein CASSPRPNSPLHF. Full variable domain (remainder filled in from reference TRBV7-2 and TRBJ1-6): GAGVSQSPSNKVTEKGKDVELRCDPISGHTALYWYRQSLGQGLEFLIYFQGNSAPDKSGLPSDRFSAERTGGSVSTLTIQRTQQEDSAVYLCASSPRPNSPLHFGNGTRLTVT.

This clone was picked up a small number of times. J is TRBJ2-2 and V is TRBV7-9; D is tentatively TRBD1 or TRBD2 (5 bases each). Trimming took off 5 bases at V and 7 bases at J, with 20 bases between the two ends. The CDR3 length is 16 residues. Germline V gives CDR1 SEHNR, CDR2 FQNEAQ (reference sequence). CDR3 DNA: TGTGCCAGCAGCAGCCCGAGGGACCGTCTCATCGGGGAGCTGTTTTTT. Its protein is CASSSPRDRLIGELFF.

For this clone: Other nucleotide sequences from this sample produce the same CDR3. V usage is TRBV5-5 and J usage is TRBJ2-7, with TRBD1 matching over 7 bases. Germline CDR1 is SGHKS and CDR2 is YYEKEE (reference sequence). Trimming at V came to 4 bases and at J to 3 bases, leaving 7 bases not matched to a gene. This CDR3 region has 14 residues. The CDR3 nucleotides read TGTGCCAGCAGCCCACCCACAGGGGACTACGAGCAGTACTTC. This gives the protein CASSPPTGDYEQYF.

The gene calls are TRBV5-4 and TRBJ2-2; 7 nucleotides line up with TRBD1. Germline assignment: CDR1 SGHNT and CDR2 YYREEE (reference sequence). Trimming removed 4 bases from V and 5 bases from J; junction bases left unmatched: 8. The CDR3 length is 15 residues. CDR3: CASSRRQGETGELFF. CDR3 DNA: TGTGCCAGCAGCCGGCGGCAGGGGGAGACCGGGGAGCTGTTTTTT.

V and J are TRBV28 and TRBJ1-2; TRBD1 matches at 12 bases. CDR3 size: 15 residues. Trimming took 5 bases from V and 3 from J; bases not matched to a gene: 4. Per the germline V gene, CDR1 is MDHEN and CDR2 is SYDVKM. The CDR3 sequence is CASSMGTGGYYGYTF. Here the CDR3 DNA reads TGTGCCAGCAGTATGGGGACAGGGGGCTACTATGGCTACACCTTC.

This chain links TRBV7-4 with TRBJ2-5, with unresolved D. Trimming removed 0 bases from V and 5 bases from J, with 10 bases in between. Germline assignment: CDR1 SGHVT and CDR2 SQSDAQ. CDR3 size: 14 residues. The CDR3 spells CASSLAGCRETQYF. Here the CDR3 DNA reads TGTGCCAGCAGCTTAGCGGGGTGTAGGGAGACCCAGTACTTC.

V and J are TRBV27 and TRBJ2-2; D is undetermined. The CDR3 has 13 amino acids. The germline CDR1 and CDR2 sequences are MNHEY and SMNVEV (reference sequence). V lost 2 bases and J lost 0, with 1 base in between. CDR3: CASSLTNTGELFF. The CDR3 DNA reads TGTGCCAGCAGTTTAACGAACACCGGGGAGCTGTTTTTT.

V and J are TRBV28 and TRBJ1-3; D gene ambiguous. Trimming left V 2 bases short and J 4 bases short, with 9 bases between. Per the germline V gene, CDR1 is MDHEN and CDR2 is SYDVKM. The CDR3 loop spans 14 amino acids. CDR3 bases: TGTGCCAGCAGTTTACTCCCTCCGGGAAACACCATATATTTT. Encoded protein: CASSLLPPGNTIYF.